The 8 T cell receptor beta chains listed next were all sequenced from one sample in a study of shared clonotypes between healthy human individuals. Sequencing was performed with immunoSEQ multiplex PCR; in TCRdb, only in-frame clones are kept and a portion is missing. The top ten clones hold roughly 0.13% of a sample with more than 2 million clones, roughly 95% of them seen once. Sequences were obtained from naive CD4+ T cells sorted from blood. Stated subset: CD45RA+ positively selected. All receptors derive from a man aged 18 to 29 in good health.

For the CDR3, the DNA is TGCGCCAGCAGCCAAGAGGGGGCGGAAAGGGTCATTTCACCCCTCCACTTT. Encoded protein: CASSQEGAERVISPLHF. The chain links TRBV4-1 to TRBJ1-6; D is possibly TRBD1 (6 bases). CDR1 and CDR2 from the germline V gene are MGHRA and YSYEKL. This CDR3 has 17 residues. V was cut by 0 bases and J by 9 bases, with 18 bases left in between.

The sample holds one count of this clone. Other DNA sequences in the sample encode the same CDR3. The genes are TRBV2 and TRBJ1-1; a weak D match, TRBD1 (6 bases). With 6 bases removed from V and 1 base from J, the gap between germline ends came to 12 bases. The CDR3 contains 14 residues. Per germline, CDR1 SNHLY and CDR2 FYNNEI. CDR3 protein: CASRAETGNTEAFF. The CDR3 DNA reads TGTGCCAGCAGAGCTGAGACAGGGAACACTGAAGCTTTCTTT.

The V and J genes are TRBV2 and TRBJ2-5; D unclear. This CDR3 is built from 13 residues. The germline CDR1 and CDR2 sequences are SNHLY and FYNNEI. Trimming cost V 1 base and J 5 bases, with 8 bases left between them. The CDR3: CASSEGPRETQYF. The CDR3 bases are TGTGCCAGCAGTGAAGGGCCCCGGGAGACCCAGTACTTC.

CDR3 DNA sequence: TGTGCCAGCAGCCTCTTTGGCTTGAACACTGAAGCTTTCTTT. Its protein product is CASSLFGLNTEAFF. The V call is TRBV7-2, the J call TRBJ1-1; D not resolved. The CDR3 sequence is 14 residues long. Germline-derived CDR1 and CDR2 are SGHTA and FQGNSA. V was pared by 5 bases and J by 0 bases, with 10 bases between.

The rearrangement links TRBV5-1 to TRBJ1-2; possible D gene TRBD1, 5 bases. V shed 0 bases and J shed 8 bases, with 20 bases lying between them. The germline V gene encodes CDR1 SGHRS and CDR2 YFSETQ. The CDR3 is made up of 16 amino acids. The CDR3 is CASSLALVVGALGYTF. The CDR3 region has the DNA TGCGCCAGCAGCTTGGCCCTGGTGGTAGGGGCGCTGGGCTACACCTTC.

A note on this clone: The sample carries other DNA sequences with the same CDR3. The chain carries TRBV5-1 and TRBJ1-1; D is undetermined. Germline V CDR1 and CDR2: SGHRS, YFSETQ. V dropped 0 bases and J dropped 5 bases, with 5 bases sitting between them. The CDR3 is made up of 12 amino acids. The CDR3, as DNA: TGCGCCAGCAGCTTGGAGGGAACTGAAGCTTTCTTT. It translates to CASSLEGTEAFF.

V is TRBV6-5 and J is TRBJ1-3; 7 bases fit TRBD1. Per the germline V gene, CDR1 is MNHEY and CDR2 is SVGAGI. Trimming cost V 6 bases and J 8 bases; bases outside gene matches: 10. CDR3 length equals 14 residues. The CDR3 DNA is TGTGCCAGCAGCCCTGACAGGGATCGTTACACCATATATTTT. Protein product: CASSPDRDRYTIYF.

The chain recombines TRBV4-1 with TRBJ2-3; D tentatively reads TRBD1 or TRBD2 (5 bases each). This CDR3 spans 15 amino acids. V lost 1 base, J lost 5 bases, and 13 bases lay in between. Germline V gene data show CDR1 as MGHRA and CDR2 as YSYEKL. In DNA, the CDR3 is TGCGCCAGCAGCCAAGGAGTGGTGGGGGTAGATACGCAGTATTTT. Encoded protein: CASSQGVVGVDTQYF.